This TCR beta chain was documented in a study of tumor-infiltrating lymphocytes in primary liver carcinoma. Extraction also yielded germline DNA, while blood RNA was obtained from unsorted whole blood. Peripheral blood, roughly 4.4 milliliters, was collected prior to surgery. J gave up 3 bases and V 4 bases, and 9 bases lay outside the gene matches. The germline V gene has CDR1 MNHEY and CDR2 SVGAGI. CDR3 size: 17 residues. This clonotype was counted a few times. TCR beta cDNA was prepared out of approximately 500 ng total RNA by means of a constant-region primer. Researchers made the TCR beta libraries by running three nested multiplex PCR rounds with slightly modified ARM-PCR. In the first two PCR rounds, TRBV1-TRBV30 forward primers were paired with a C-beta reverse primer, and each round lasted roughly 10 cycles. TCRdb recomputed calls from the multiplex PCR reads with MiXCR, one row per CDR3 protein. In the table there are fewer than 350,000 distinct CDR3 sequences, less than 65% of which are singletons.

The J gene is TRBJ1-6, the V gene TRBV6-5; 7 nucleotides align to TRBD1. The receptor's source is a man aged 40-49 years with primary liver carcinoma and hepatitis B virus infection. The sample comprised peripheral blood. The CDR3 loop reads CASSFMTGPGYNSPLHF. The DNA of the CDR3 is TGTGCCAGCAGTTTTATGACAGGGCCCGGCTATAATTCACCCCTCCACTTT.